This T cell receptor (beta chain) was identified in a study of technical replicates of blood from four donors. The CDR3 is 15 residues long. V trimming: 5 bases; J trimming: 3 bases; junction bases outside the gene matches: 6. CDR1 is KGHSH and CDR2 is LQKENI in the germline V gene. TCRdb's copy holds only in-frame clones and misses some; the assay was immunoSEQ multiplex PCR. The sample lists some 70,000 clones, roughly 89% occurring once. This clonotype originated in a human donor in good health. The gene calls are TRBV18 and TRBJ2-5; 10 positions agree with TRBD1. The sequencing sample was made of T cells isolated from PBMCs. Written as DNA, the CDR3 is TGTGCCAGCTCAGATGCCGGGACAGGGGAAGAGACCCAGTACTTC. Translated: CASSDAGTGEETQYF.